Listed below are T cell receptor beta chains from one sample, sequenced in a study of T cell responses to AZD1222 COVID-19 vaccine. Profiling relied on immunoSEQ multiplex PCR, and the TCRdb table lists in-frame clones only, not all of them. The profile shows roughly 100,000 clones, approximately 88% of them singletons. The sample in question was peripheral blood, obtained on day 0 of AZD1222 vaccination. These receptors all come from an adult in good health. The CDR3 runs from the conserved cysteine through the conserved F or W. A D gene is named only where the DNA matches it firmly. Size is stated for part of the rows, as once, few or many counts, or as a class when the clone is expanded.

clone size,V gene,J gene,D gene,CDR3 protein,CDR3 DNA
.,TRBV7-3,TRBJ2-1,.,CASSLRGGRTPHNEQFF,TGTGCCAGCAGCTTACGTGGGGGCCGAACCCCCCACAATGAGCAGTTCTTC
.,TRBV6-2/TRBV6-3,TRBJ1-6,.,CASSGLSGDNSPLHF,TGTGCCAGCAGTGGGCTGAGTGGGGATAATTCACCCCTCCACTTT
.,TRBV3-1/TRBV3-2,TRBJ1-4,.,CASSQVTRGMIF,TGTGCCAGCAGCCAAGTGACCAGGGGTATGATTTTT
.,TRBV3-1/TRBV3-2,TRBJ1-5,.,CASSLTENQPQHF,TGTGCCAGCAGCCTGACGGAAAATCAGCCCCAGCATTTT
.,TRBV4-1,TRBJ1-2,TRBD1,CASSQLTGGLGGYTF,TGCGCCAGCAGCCAGTTAACAGGGGGCCTCGGTGGCTACACCTTC
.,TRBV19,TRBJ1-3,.,CASSTIQGRAGNTIYF,TGTGCCAGTAGTACCATTCAGGGGAGAGCCGGAAACACCATATATTTT
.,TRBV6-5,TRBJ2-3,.,CASSYWGQPTDTQYF,TGTGCCAGCAGTTACTGGGGACAACCCACAGATACGCAGTATTTT
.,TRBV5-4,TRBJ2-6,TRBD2,CASSPGGASGANVLTF,TGTGCCAGCAGCCCGGGGGGGGCCTCTGGGGCCAACGTCCTGACTTTC
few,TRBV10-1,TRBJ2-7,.,CASRDTRTDEQYF,TGCGCCAGCAGGGACACCCGGACGGACGAGCAGTACTTC
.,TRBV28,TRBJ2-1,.,CATHRTRGEQFF,TGTGCCACCCACCGTACCAGGGGTGAGCAGTTCTTC
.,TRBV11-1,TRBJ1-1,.,CASSLGTEAFF,TGTGCCAGCAGCTTAGGGACTGAAGCTTTCTTT
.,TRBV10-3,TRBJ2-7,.,CAISESGTRGDEQYF,TGTGCCATCAGTGAGTCTGGGACCCGTGGGGACGAGCAGTACTTC
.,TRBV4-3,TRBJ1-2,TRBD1,CASSQAASGTGEYGYTF,TGCGCCAGCAGCCAAGCCGCGTCCGGGACAGGGGAGTATGGCTACACCTTC
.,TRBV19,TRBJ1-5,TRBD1,CASSQQGRSNQPQHF,TGTGCCAGTAGCCAACAGGGGAGGAGCAATCAGCCCCAGCATTTT
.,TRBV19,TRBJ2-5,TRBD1,CASSDRGRRETQYF,TGTGCCAGTAGCGACAGGGGGCGAAGAGAGACCCAGTACTTC
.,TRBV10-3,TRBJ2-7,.,CAISAQGSVNEQYF,TGTGCCATCAGTGCCCAAGGGTCAGTAAACGAGCAGTACTTC
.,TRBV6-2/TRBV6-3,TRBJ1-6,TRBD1,CASSSGQGRYSPLHF,TGTGCCAGCAGTTCCGGACAGGGGAGGTATTCACCCCTCCACTTT
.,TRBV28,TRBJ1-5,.,CASSLRYGNQPQHF,TGTGCCAGCAGTTTACGGTACGGCAATCAGCCCCAGCATTTT
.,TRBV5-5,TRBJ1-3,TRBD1,CASSQDRLNTIYF,TGTGCCAGCAGCCAGGACAGGTTAAACACCATATATTTT
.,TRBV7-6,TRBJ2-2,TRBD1,CASSLPVTGPTNTGELFF,TGTGCCAGCAGCTTACCAGTGACAGGGCCAACGAACACCGGGGAGCTGTTTTTT
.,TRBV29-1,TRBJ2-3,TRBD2,CSVGGTSVADTQYF,TGCAGCGTTGGGGGAACTAGCGTCGCAGATACGCAGTATTTT
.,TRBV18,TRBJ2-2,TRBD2,CASSPAGAVDTGELFF,TGTGCCAGCTCTCCAGCGGGGGCGGTTGACACCGGGGAGCTGTTTTTT
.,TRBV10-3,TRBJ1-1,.,CAISDKTGGTEAFF,TGTGCCATCAGTGATAAAACAGGAGGCACTGAAGCTTTCTTT
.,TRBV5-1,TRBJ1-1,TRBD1,CASSPGTANTEAFF,TGCGCCAGCAGCCCTGGGACAGCGAACACTGAAGCTTTCTTT
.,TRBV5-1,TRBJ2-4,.,CASSPQEPNIQYF,TGCGCCAGCAGCCCTCAGGAACCAAACATTCAGTACTTC
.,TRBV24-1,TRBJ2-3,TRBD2,CATSSAGGRDTQYF,TGTGCCACCAGTTCAGCGGGAGGAAGAGATACGCAGTATTTT
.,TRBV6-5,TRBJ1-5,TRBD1,CASSPTGLQPQHF,TGTGCCAGCAGTCCGACAGGGCTTCAGCCCCAGCATTTT
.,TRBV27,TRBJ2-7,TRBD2,CASSSREGQYEQYF,TGTGCCAGCAGTTCTCGGGAGGGCCAGTATGAGCAGTACTTC
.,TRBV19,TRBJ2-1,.,CASSIKGLINEQFF,TGTGCCAGTAGTATCAAGGGTTTAATCAATGAGCAGTTCTTC
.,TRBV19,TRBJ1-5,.,CASSKNGPQHF,TGTGCCAGTAGTAAAAATGGGCCCCAGCATTTT
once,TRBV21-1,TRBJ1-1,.,CASTTLPGSRLNTEAFF,TGTGCCAGCACTACACTACCTGGATCGCGTTTGAACACTGAAGCTTTCTTT
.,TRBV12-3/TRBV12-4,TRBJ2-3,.,CASVPGVADTQYF,TGTGCCAGTGTCCCGGGGGTAGCAGATACGCAGTATTTT
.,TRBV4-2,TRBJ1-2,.,CASSQEKGGPGHYTF,TGTGCCAGCAGCCAAGAAAAGGGGGGACCAGGGCACTACACCTTC
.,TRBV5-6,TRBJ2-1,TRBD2,CASSSALAGDYNEQFF,TGTGCCAGCAGCTCCGCACTAGCGGGGGACTACAATGAGCAGTTCTTC
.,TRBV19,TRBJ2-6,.,CASSIAGANVLTF,TGTGCCAGTAGTATCGCTGGGGCCAACGTCCTGACTTTC
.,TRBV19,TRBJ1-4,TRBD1,CASRLGQGNEKLFF,TGTGCCAGCCGCTTGGGACAGGGTAATGAAAAACTGTTTTTT
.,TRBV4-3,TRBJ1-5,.,CASSQEKGQPQHF,TGCGCCAGCAGCCAGGAGAAGGGTCAGCCCCAGCATTTT
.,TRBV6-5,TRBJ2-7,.,CASSPSKGLYDEQYF,TGTGCCAGCAGCCCCTCTAAGGGCCTTTACGACGAGCAGTACTTC
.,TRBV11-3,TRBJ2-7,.,CASSLVPRTVNLHHDEQYF,TGTGCCAGCAGCTTAGTCCCCCGGACAGTCAACCTACATCACGACGAGCAGTACTTC
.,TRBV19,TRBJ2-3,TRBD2,CASSQASGSSDTQYF,TGTGCCAGTAGTCAGGCTAGCGGGAGTTCCGATACGCAGTATTTT
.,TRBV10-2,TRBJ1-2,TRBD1,CASSGQGQGGYTF,TGCGCCAGCAGTGGTCAGGGACAGGGTGGCTACACCTTC
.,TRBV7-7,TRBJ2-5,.,CASSLGGILETQYF,TGTGCTAGCAGCTTGGGCGGGATCCTAGAGACCCAGTACTTC
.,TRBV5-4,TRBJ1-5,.,CASSLVLIQPQHF,TGTGCCAGCAGCTTGGTACTGATTCAGCCCCAGCATTTT
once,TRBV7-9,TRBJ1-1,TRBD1,CASSLGGTGGNTEAFF,TGTGCCAGCAGCTTAGGAGGGACAGGGGGGAACACTGAAGCTTTCTTT
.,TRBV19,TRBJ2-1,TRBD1,CASSIRRLGQGIMNEQFF,TGTGCCAGTAGTATCCGTAGGTTGGGACAGGGGATAATGAATGAGCAGTTCTTC
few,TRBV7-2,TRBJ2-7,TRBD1,CASSPSHRGKQYF,TGTGCCAGCAGCCCAAGTCACAGGGGGAAGCAGTACTTC
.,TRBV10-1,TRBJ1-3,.,CASSGGGSGNTIYF,TGCGCCAGCAGTGGAGGCGGCTCTGGAAACACCATATATTTT
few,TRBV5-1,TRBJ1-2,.,CASSAGMGQGDYGYTF,TGCGCCAGCAGCGCTGGAATGGGTCAGGGAGACTATGGCTACACCTTC
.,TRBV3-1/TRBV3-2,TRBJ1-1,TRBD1,CASSQLQGYTEAFF,TGTGCCAGCAGCCAATTACAGGGGTACACTGAAGCTTTCTTT
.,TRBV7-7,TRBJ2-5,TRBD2,CASSLGASGMGETQYF,TGTGCTAGCAGCTTAGGGGCTAGCGGGATGGGAGAGACCCAGTACTTC
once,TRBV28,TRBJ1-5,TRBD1,CASSLGGTGWTQPQHF,TGTGCCAGCAGTTTAGGGGGGACAGGATGGACGCAGCCCCAGCATTTT
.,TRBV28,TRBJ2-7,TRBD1,CASRPLRQGHYEQYF,TGTGCCAGCAGGCCTTTGAGACAGGGGCACTACGAGCAGTACTTC
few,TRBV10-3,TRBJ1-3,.,CAISPEISGNTIYF,TGTGCCATCAGTCCAGAAATCTCTGGAAACACCATATATTTT